This TCR beta chain was identified in a study of graft-versus-host responses after intestinal transplantation. Overall study: Among the recipients, all got anti-thymocyte globulin induction and then tacrolimus and steroids for around 3 years. Study outcomes and limitations: Early post-transplant falls in HvG clones accompanied the peak levels of circulating GvH clones. The study found high graft-versus-host to host-versus-graft clonal ratios in allografts of patients with graft-donor T cell macrochimerism. Ileal or blood samples showed some GvH clones first, and such clones were also found in recipient marrow.

In the case of this clone: Its antigen is still unknown.

Generated by immunoSEQ multiplex PCR, the TCRdb table keeps only in-frame clones and is missing some. The table shows around 110,000 clones, with roughly nine tenths occurring only once. CDR3 length: 11 residues. Germline CDR1 SGHTA, CDR2 FQGNSA. With 5 bases removed from V and 9 bases from J, the gap between germline ends came to 11 bases. This receptor was taken from a human donor who received an intestinal transplant. The source material was unstimulated CD4+ T cells sorted from spleen or lymph node cells, sampled before intestinal transplant. The chain is built from TRBV7-2 and TRBJ2-7; possible D gene TRBD2, 7 bases. The CDR3 spells CASSGGAGQYF. As DNA, the CDR3 is TGTGCCAGCAGCGGGGGGGCCGGGCAGTACTTC.